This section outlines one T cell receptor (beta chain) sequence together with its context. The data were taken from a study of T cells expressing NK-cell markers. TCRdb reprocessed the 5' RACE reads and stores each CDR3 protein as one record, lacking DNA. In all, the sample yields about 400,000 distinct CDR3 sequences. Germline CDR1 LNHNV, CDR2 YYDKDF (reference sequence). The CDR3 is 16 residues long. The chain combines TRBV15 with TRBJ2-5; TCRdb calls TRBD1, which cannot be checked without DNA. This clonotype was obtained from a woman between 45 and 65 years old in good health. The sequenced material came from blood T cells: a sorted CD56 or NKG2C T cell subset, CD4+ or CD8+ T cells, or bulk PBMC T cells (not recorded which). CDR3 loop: CATSRDLRERGGTQYF.